Listed below are T cell receptor beta chains from one sample, sequenced in a study of blood T cells in healthy people across ages. TCRdb fed the 5' RACE reads into MiXCR, producing one record per CDR3 protein. The table lists 600,000 to 850,000 distinct CDR3 sequences, 35% to 45% of them singletons, with about 20% in the top ten. Sequencing was carried out using blood. These receptors all stem from a woman in her fifties or sixties in good health. Each CDR3 is given with its conserved first and last residue. Fields, in order: V gene, J gene, CDR3 protein.

v_gene: TRBV28; j_gene: TRBJ2-7; CDR3aa: CASSTGTKPYEQYF
v_gene: TRBV7-2; j_gene: TRBJ1-2; CDR3aa: CASSFGPNYGYTF
v_gene: TRBV9; j_gene: TRBJ2-5; CDR3aa: CASSPVGQGVKETQYF
v_gene: TRBV27; j_gene: TRBJ1-1; CDR3aa: CASSPTGGVTEAFF
v_gene: TRBV15; j_gene: TRBJ1-1; CDR3aa: CATSRVPARNTEAFF
v_gene: TRBV6-2/TRBV6-3; j_gene: TRBJ2-7; CDR3aa: CASSRTLLEQYF
v_gene: TRBV5-1; j_gene: TRBJ2-5; CDR3aa: CASKTGRGDQETQYF
v_gene: TRBV23-1; j_gene: TRBJ1-4; CDR3aa: CASSLPGPPERKLFF
v_gene: TRBV6-5; j_gene: TRBJ2-3; CDR3aa: CASRRGVGTDTQYF
v_gene: TRBV20-1; j_gene: -; CDR3aa: CSAHRPQATDEQYF
v_gene: TRBV28; j_gene: TRBJ2-4; CDR3aa: CASSHPLAGGRGTKNIQYF
v_gene: TRBV12-3/TRBV12-4; j_gene: TRBJ2-7; CDR3aa: CASSGGGGDIYEQYF
v_gene: TRBV21-1; j_gene: TRBJ2-7; CDR3aa: CTKRFYEQYF
v_gene: TRBV20-1; j_gene: TRBJ2-5; CDR3aa: CSAPLWGETQYF
v_gene: TRBV9; j_gene: TRBJ2-1; CDR3aa: CASSPRVEGNEQFF
v_gene: TRBV20-1; j_gene: TRBJ2-4; CDR3aa: CSAPLPGKNIQYF
v_gene: TRBV5-5; j_gene: TRBJ2-6; CDR3aa: CASSLALNYSGANVLTF
v_gene: TRBV15; j_gene: TRBJ2-7; CDR3aa: CATSRAVGIEQYF
v_gene: TRBV19; j_gene: TRBJ2-7; CDR3aa: CASSSRGGLSYEQYF
v_gene: TRBV7-8; j_gene: TRBJ2-1; CDR3aa: CAGRISSSPTPTEQFF